The next 10 T cell receptor beta chains were all read from a single sample in a study of T cells after yellow fever vaccination. TCRdb itself ran the 5' RACE reads through MiXCR, one entry per CDR3 protein. The repertoire has fewer than 350,000 distinct CDR3 sequences, roughly 4% of them found once; the top ten carry 23%. The sequences come from PBMCs, collected on the day of the yellow fever booster vaccination. The source of these receptors is a young man who received the YFV17D yellow fever vaccine.

At least ten counts were recorded for this clonotype. The chain links TRBV12-3 or TRBV12-4 to TRBJ1-5, with a weak D call TRBD1 (6 bases). CDR3 length equals 16 residues. The germline V and J ends were trimmed by 5 bases and 5 bases, with 19 bases remaining between them. The CDR3 DNA reads as TGTGCCAGCAGTCCGCCCGGGGGCAGTTGGGATCAGCCCCAGCATTTT. This gives the protein CASSPPGGSWDQPQHF.

This clonotype occurred many times. The rearrangement links TRBV9 to TRBJ2-5, with D perhaps TRBD1 or TRBD2 (5 bases each). In germline, CDR1 is SGDLS, CDR2 YYNGEE. V was trimmed by 4 bases and J by 3 bases, leaving 10 bases between them. CDR3 length: 13 amino acids. CDR3 bases: TGTGCCAGCAGCTCCGGGGCCGAAGAGACCCAGTACTTC. Translation: CASSSGAEETQYF.

The V and J genes are TRBV5-1 and TRBJ2-7; D may be TRBD1 (6 bases). CDR1 SGHRS and CDR2 YFSETQ come from the germline V gene. Trimming left V 7 bases short and J 6 bases short, with 14 bases between. The CDR3 runs 12 residues. The CDR3 sequence: CASWAGAGEQYF. The CDR3 DNA sequence: TGCGCCAGCTGGGCAGGGGCCGGCGAGCAGTACTTC.

The chain uses TRBV5-6 and TRBJ2-7, with 7 bases fitting TRBD1. Germline-derived CDR1 and CDR2 are SGHDT and YYEEEE. CDR3 length: 16 residues. With 4 bases clipped from V and 1 base from J, the junction kept 11 bases outside the gene matches. The CDR3 protein is CASSVPWGQQSYEQYF. CDR3 DNA sequence: TGTGCCAGCAGCGTACCGTGGGGACAGCAATCCTACGAGCAGTACTTC. Looking up the rest from reference TRBV5-6 and TRBJ2-7 gives the full variable domain: DAGVTQSPTHLIKTRGQQVTLRCSPKSGHDTVSWYQQALGQGPQFIFQYYEEEERQRGNFPDRFSGHQFPNYSSELNVNALLLGDSALYLCASSVPWGQQSYEQYFGPGTRLTVT.

This clonotype was detected many times. DNA of the CDR3: TGTGCCAGCAGCCAGGATCCGGAAAAACTGTTTTTT. This codes for CASSQDPEKLFF. The chain combines TRBV7-9 with TRBJ1-4; D remains unclear. Germline-derived CDR1 and CDR2 are SEHNR and FQNEAQ (reference sequence). V lost 5 bases and J 8 bases, leaving 9 bases between the germline ends. The CDR3 totals 12 residues.

This clonotype was seen a few times. V usage is TRBV5-1 and J usage is TRBJ2-3; tentatively, D is TRBD1 or TRBD2 (6 bases each). V shed 8 bases and J shed 4 bases, with 8 bases lying between them. The germline V gene has CDR1 SGHRS and CDR2 YFSETQ. This CDR3 is 11 amino acids long. CDR3 DNA: TGCGCCAGTAGGGGGGCAGATACGCAGTATTTT. It translates to CASRGADTQYF.

At least ten counts were recorded for this clonotype. V and J are TRBV7-2 and TRBJ2-7, with 7 bases identical to TRBD2. CDR1 and CDR2 (germline): SGHTA, FQGNSA. The CDR3 consists of 16 residues. The CDR3 DNA is TGTGCCAGCAGCTTAGATAGTGGATTCTCTAGCGGCTCTCTCACAGTC. Protein product: CASSLDSGFSSGSLTV.

As regards this clonotype: It may be a read error: a sequence one base away is much more abundant. J is TRBJ2-4 and V is TRBV10-3; 10 positions agree with TRBD2. The CDR3 sequence is 18 residues long. Per germline, CDR1 ENHRY and CDR2 SYGVKD. CDR3 nucleotide sequence: TGTGCCATCAGTGATAGGGCTAGCGGGGGCCTAGCCAAAAACATTCTGTACTTC. Its translation: CAISDRASGGLAKNILYF.

This clonotype was counted only a few times. The chain carries TRBV4-2 and TRBJ2-7, with 14 positions matching TRBD2. The CDR3 is made up of 15 amino acids. Germline lookup yields CDR1 LGHNA and CDR2 YNFKEQ. The V and J ends lost 3 bases and 2 bases, in that order; junction bases with no gene match: 0. CDR3: CASSQTSGGAYEQYF. CDR3 coding DNA: TGTGCCAGCAGCCAGACTAGCGGGGGGGCCTACGAGCAGTACTTC.

This clonotype was counted ten times or more. This sequence joins TRBV5-1 and TRBJ2-1, with D maybe TRBD1 (5 bases). V shed 7 bases and J shed 0 bases, with 11 bases lying between them. Germline-derived CDR1 and CDR2 are SGHRS and YFSETQ. This CDR3 has 14 residues. CDR3 nucleotide sequence: TGCGCCAGCGGACAACAGAGCTCCTACAATGAGCAGTTCTTC. Protein product: CASGQQSSYNEQFF.